The 18 T cell receptor beta chains below were found in one sample sequenced in a study of blood T cells in healthy people across ages. With a J-beta primer mix and a sample-barcoded 5' primer, a second PCR ran about 6 to 11 cycles. TCRdb recomputed calls from the 5' RACE reads with MiXCR, one row per CDR3 protein. The sample consists of around 600,000 distinct CDR3 sequences, roughly 48% of them appearing once. Sequencing input: blood. These receptors were obtained from an elderly man in good health.

This sequence joins TRBV20-1 and TRBJ2-3; either TRBD1 or TRBD2 may supply D (5 bases each). The V gene's germline CDR1 is DFQATT and CDR2 SNEGSKA (reference sequence). Trimming shortened V by 8 bases and J by 8 bases, and 29 bases separated the two germline ends. This CDR3 region has 16 residues. The CDR3 loop reads CSTSLRAGTYEGTQYF. CDR3 DNA sequence: TGCAGTACATCCCTTCGGGCAGGGACCTACGAGGGTACGCAGTATTTT.

This clonotype was observed a handful of times. V gene TRBV7-2 combines with J gene TRBJ2-1, with D perhaps TRBD1 (6 bases). Germline V gene sequence: CDR1 SGHTA, CDR2 FQGNSA. V shed 5 bases and J shed 7 bases, with 12 bases lying between them. CDR3 length equals 13 residues. CDR3 region: CASSGVGANEQFF. DNA of the CDR3: TGTGCCAGCAGCGGGGTGGGGGCTAATGAGCAGTTCTTC.

This clonotype was counted between two and nine times. This chain links TRBV7-2 with TRBJ2-1; 11 nucleotides line up with TRBD2. The CDR3 contains 17 residues. Germline lookup yields CDR1 SGHTA and CDR2 FQGNSA. Trimming took 6 bases from V and 1 from J; bases not matched to a gene: 8. CDR3 residues: CASSGLAGGWSYNEQFF. The CDR3 DNA reads TGTGCCAGCAGTGGGCTAGCGGGGGGTTGGTCCTACAATGAGCAGTTCTTC.

This clonotype was observed many times. This sequence joins TRBV6-6 and TRBJ1-1; 11 nucleotides align to TRBD1. CDR1 and CDR2 (germline): MNHNY, SVGAGI (reference sequence). V shed 4 bases and J 3 bases; nucleotides not matched to a gene: 4. This CDR3 is built from 15 residues. Here the CDR3 reads CASSSPGQGDTEAFF. The CDR3 DNA follows: TGTGCCAGCAGTTCCCCGGGACAGGGGGACACTGAAGCTTTCTTT.

This clonotype was detected a few times. V gene TRBV25-1 combines with J gene TRBJ2-6, with D uncertain. V was shortened by 4 bases and J by 0 bases, with 10 bases between the two germline ends. CDR3 length: 16 amino acids. Looked up from germline, CDR1 is MGHDK and CDR2 is SYGVNS. The CDR3 loop is CASSAAGDSGANVLTF. The CDR3 DNA is TGTGCCAGCAGTGCGGCAGGAGACTCTGGGGCCAACGTCCTGACTTTC.

This clonotype was recorded many times. This chain uses TRBV6-5 with TRBJ2-3; D not certain. This CDR3 region has 14 residues. With 0 bases removed from V and 5 bases from J, the gap between germline ends came to 9 bases. Germline CDR1 and CDR2: MNHEY and SVGAGI. DNA for the CDR3: TGTGCCAGCAGTTACTCGAAACCAGAAGATACGCAGTATTTT. This gives the protein CASSYSKPEDTQYF.

This clonotype was detected many times. The gene calls are TRBV29-1 and TRBJ2-1; D remains ambiguous. The germline gives CDR1 SQVTM, CDR2 ANQGSEA. The CDR3 extends over 11 amino acids. The V gene lost 4 bases and the J gene lost 9 bases, with 10 bases spanning the gap. The CDR3 DNA follows: TGCAGCGTTGGTATTCGGGTTGAGCAGTTCTTC. Its protein product is CSVGIRVEQFF.

This clonotype occurred once. The chain uses TRBV7-2 and TRBJ2-2, with D maybe TRBD2 (5 bases). Per germline, CDR1 SGHTA and CDR2 FQGNSA. CDR3 length equals 12 residues. Deletions cut 4 bases from V and 7 bases from J, with 7 bases between. The CDR3 protein is CASSWEFGELFF. In DNA, the CDR3 is TGTGCCAGCAGCTGGGAGTTCGGGGAGCTGTTTTTT.

This rearrangement joins TRBV20-1 to TRBJ2-7, with 10 positions matching TRBD2. CDR1 is DFQATT, CDR2 SNEGSKA, per germline (reference sequence). J gave up 1 base and V 5 bases, and 5 bases lay outside the gene matches. The CDR3 extends over 14 amino acids. The CDR3 DNA reads as TGCAGTGCTTACTTAGCGGGGGGATCCTACGAGCAGTACTTC. Amino acids: CSAYLAGGSYEQYF.

Regarding this clonotype: A read error may produce the germline difference seen at one junction end. CDR3 DNA: TGTGCCGGCAGCGATGGACCGAGCTACTTTGAGCAGTACTTC. Protein sequence: CAGSDGPSYFEQYF. The V call is TRBV6-2 or TRBV6-3, the J call TRBJ2-7; D gene ambiguous. Germline values: CDR1 MNHEY, CDR2 SVGEGT. The length of the CDR3 is 14 residues.

CDR3 amino acids: CSTYLNTEAFF. The CDR3 bases are TGCAGCACCTATTTGAACACTGAAGCTTTCTTT. The chain has TRBV20-1 and TRBJ1-1; D uncertain. Looked up from germline, CDR1 is DFQATT and CDR2 is SNEGSKA (reference sequence). The CDR3 is 11 residues long.

The V gene is TRBV9, the J gene TRBJ2-1; TRBD2 might be the D (6 bases). The germline V gene encodes CDR1 SGDLS and CDR2 YYNGEE. The CDR3 runs to 16 residues. V gave up 1 base and J gave up 6 bases, with 17 bases separating them. CDR3 DNA: TGTGCCAGCAGCGTACGGGAAGGAGGGCCAAGCAATGAGCAGTTCTTC. It is translated as CASSVREGGPSNEQFF.

The rearrangement uses TRBV29-1 and TRBJ2-1; 12 nucleotides align to TRBD2. The germline V gene has CDR1 SQVTM and CDR2 ANQGSEA. This CDR3 region has 14 residues. J gave up 8 bases and V 4 bases, and 6 bases lay outside the gene matches. The CDR3: CSVGRLAGVDEQFF. The CDR3 DNA is TGCAGCGTTGGAAGACTAGCGGGAGTCGATGAGCAGTTCTTC.

The chain carries TRBV28 and TRBJ2-3, with D perhaps matching TRBD1 or TRBD2 (6 bases each). CDR3 length equals 13 residues. Deletions cut 7 bases from V and 6 bases from J, with 14 bases between. In germline, CDR1 is MDHEN, CDR2 SYDVKM. This CDR3 reads CASNGQGRDTQYF. Written as DNA, the CDR3 is TGTGCCAGCAACGGGCAGGGGAGGGATACGCAGTATTTT.

The chain is built from TRBV9 and TRBJ1-2; 9 bases fit TRBD1. CDR3 length: 15 amino acids. V gave up 4 bases and J gave up 4 bases; unmatched junction bases: 8. Germline loops: CDR1 SGDLS, CDR2 YYNGEE. The CDR3 DNA reads TGTGCCAGCAGCCCCGGTGGGACAGGGAGCTATGGCTACACCTTC. Protein: CASSPGGTGSYGYTF.

The rearrangement uses TRBV5-1 and TRBJ2-1; D remains unclear. The germline gives CDR1 SGHRS, CDR2 YFSETQ. V was shortened by 0 bases and J by 0 bases, with 10 bases between the two germline ends. This CDR3 contains 16 residues. The CDR3 loop is CASSLDRAVSYNEQFF. The CDR3 DNA is TGCGCCAGCAGCTTGGATAGGGCAGTCTCCTACAATGAGCAGTTCTTC.

This clonotype appeared a few times. The V call is TRBV11-3, the J call TRBJ2-3, with D hard to call. V gave up 4 bases and J gave up 3 bases, with 8 bases separating them. The CDR3 is made up of 13 amino acids. The germline V gene encodes CDR1 SGHNT and CDR2 YENEEA. The CDR3: CASSSLTTDTQYF. The CDR3 DNA reads as TGTGCCAGCAGCTCGCTCACTACAGATACGCAGTATTTT. Drawing the rest from reference TRBV11-3 and TRBJ2-3, the complete variable domain is EAGVVQSPRYKIIEKKQPVAFWCNPISGHNTLYWYLQNLGQGPELLIRYENEEAVDDSQLPKDRFSAERLKGVDSTLKIQPAELGDSAVYLCASSSLTTDTQYFGPGTRLTVL.

About this clonotype: A much more abundant neighbour one base away suggests this may be a read error. Here the CDR3 DNA reads TGTGCCAGCAATTACGAAGGGGCCTCCTACAATGAGCAGTTCTTC. Translating it yields CASNYEGASYNEQFF. The genes are TRBV6-6 and TRBJ2-1, with a possible D match to TRBD1 (5 bases). Germline-derived CDR1 and CDR2 are MNHNY and SVGAGI (reference sequence). This CDR3 comprises 15 residues.